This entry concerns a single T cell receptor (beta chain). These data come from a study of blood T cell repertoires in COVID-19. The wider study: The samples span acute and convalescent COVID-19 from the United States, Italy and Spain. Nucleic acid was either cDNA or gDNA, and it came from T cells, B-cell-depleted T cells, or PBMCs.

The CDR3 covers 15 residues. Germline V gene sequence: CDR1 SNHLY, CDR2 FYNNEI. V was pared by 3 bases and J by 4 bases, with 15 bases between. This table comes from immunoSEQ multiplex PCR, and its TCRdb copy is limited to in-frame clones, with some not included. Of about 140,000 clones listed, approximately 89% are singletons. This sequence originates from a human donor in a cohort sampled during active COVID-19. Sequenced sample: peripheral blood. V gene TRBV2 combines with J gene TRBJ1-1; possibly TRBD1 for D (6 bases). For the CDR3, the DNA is TGTGCCAGCAGTGAGGGGTACAGGGAGGGCACTGAAGCTTTCTTT. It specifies CASSEGYREGTEAFF. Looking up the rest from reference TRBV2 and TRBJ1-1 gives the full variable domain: EPEVTQTPSHQVTQMGQEVILRCVPISNHLYFYWYRQILGQKVEFLVSFYNNEISEKSEIFDDQFSVERPDGSNFTLKIRSTKLEDSAMYFCASSEGYREGTEAFFGQGTRLTVV.